Listed below are T cell receptor beta chains from one sample, sequenced in a study of beta chain features in type 1 diabetes. The method was immunoSEQ multiplex PCR; TCRdb's version includes in-frame clones alone and lacks a portion of them. The sample has 900,000 or so clones, 17% seen once. What was sequenced was naive CD4+ T cells from blood. The receptors derive from a woman between 18 and 29 years old in good health. Each CDR3 is given with its conserved first and last residue. The D gene is left open where the match is weak. Where a row states a size, it is once, few, many or the class of an expanded clone; other rows omit it.

v_gene: TRBV5-1; d_gene: TRBD2; abundance: NA; len: 13; j_gene: TRBJ2-1; CDR3aa: CASSPSGGNEQFF; CDR3nt: TGCGCCAGCAGCCCGTCGGGGGGCAATGAGCAGTTCTTC
v_gene: TRBV2; d_gene: TRBD1; abundance: NA; len: 16; j_gene: TRBJ1-5; CDR3aa: CASSGTGGVGNQPQHF; CDR3nt: TGTGCCAGCAGTGGAACAGGGGGGGTGGGCAATCAGCCCCAGCATTTT
v_gene: TRBV12-5; d_gene: NA; abundance: NA; len: 14; j_gene: TRBJ2-1; CDR3aa: CASGLRLADNEQFF; CDR3nt: TGTGCTAGTGGTTTGAGGCTAGCCGACAATGAGCAGTTCTTC
v_gene: TRBV19; d_gene: TRBD1; abundance: NA; len: 15; j_gene: TRBJ1-5; CDR3aa: CASSTGQGLDQPQHF; CDR3nt: TGTGCCAGTAGTACAGGACAGGGGTTAGATCAGCCCCAGCATTTT
v_gene: TRBV7-9; d_gene: NA; abundance: NA; len: 14; j_gene: TRBJ1-4; CDR3aa: CASTHVANGEKLFF; CDR3nt: TGTGCCAGCACCCATGTTGCGAACGGTGAAAAACTGTTTTTT
v_gene: TRBV21-1; d_gene: NA; abundance: NA; len: 15; j_gene: TRBJ1-5; CDR3aa: CASTPDRGHHQPQHF; CDR3nt: TGTGCCAGCACTCCGGACAGGGGGCACCATCAGCCCCAGCATTTT
v_gene: TRBV28; d_gene: NA; abundance: few; len: 12; j_gene: TRBJ2-3; CDR3aa: CASSSPSDTQYF; CDR3nt: TGTGCCAGCAGTTCCCCATCAGATACGCAGTATTTT
v_gene: TRBV7-2; d_gene: NA; abundance: few; len: 16; j_gene: TRBJ1-2; CDR3aa: CASSSRDSRANYGYTF; CDR3nt: TGTGCCAGCAGCTCTCGCGACAGTCGTGCTAACTATGGCTACACCTTC
v_gene: TRBV7-9; d_gene: NA; abundance: few; len: 16; j_gene: TRBJ2-1; CDR3aa: CASSQSYGGPYNEQFF; CDR3nt: TGTGCCAGCAGCCAGTCGTACGGGGGGCCCTACAATGAGCAGTTCTTC
v_gene: TRBV5-1; d_gene: TRBD1; abundance: NA; len: 14; j_gene: TRBJ2-5; CDR3aa: CASSWTGVQETQYF; CDR3nt: TGCGCCAGCAGCTGGACAGGAGTCCAAGAGACCCAGTACTTC
v_gene: TRBV18; d_gene: NA; abundance: NA; len: 14; j_gene: TRBJ2-6; CDR3aa: CASSPNSGANVLTF; CDR3nt: TGTGCCAGCTCACCAAACTCTGGGGCCAACGTCCTGACTTTC
v_gene: TRBV11-3; d_gene: NA; abundance: NA; len: 13; j_gene: TRBJ2-3; CDR3aa: CASSLGGKDTQYF; CDR3nt: TGTGCCAGCAGCTTAGGGGGTAAAGATACGCAGTATTTT
v_gene: TRBV5-5; d_gene: NA; abundance: NA; len: 15; j_gene: TRBJ2-1; CDR3aa: CASSWTRGSYNEQFF; CDR3nt: TGTGCCAGCAGCTGGACCCGCGGCTCCTACAATGAGCAGTTCTTC
v_gene: TRBV18; d_gene: TRBD2; abundance: few; len: 18; j_gene: TRBJ2-2; CDR3aa: CASSPRNGLAEGTGELFF; CDR3nt: TGTGCCAGCTCACCTAGAAACGGACTAGCGGAGGGCACCGGGGAGCTGTTTTTT
v_gene: TRBV15; d_gene: TRBD1; abundance: NA; len: 13; j_gene: TRBJ1-1; CDR3aa: CATKIYQDREAFF; CDR3nt: TGTGCCACCAAAATATACCAGGACAGGGAGGCTTTCTTT
v_gene: TRBV29-1; d_gene: TRBD1; abundance: NA; len: 14; j_gene: TRBJ1-2; CDR3aa: CSVRKDRGNYGYTF; CDR3nt: TGCAGCGTCCGAAAAGACAGGGGAAACTATGGCTACACCTTC
v_gene: TRBV5-1; d_gene: NA; abundance: few; len: 17; j_gene: TRBJ2-1; CDR3aa: CASSLNAAGPVYNEQFF; CDR3nt: TGCGCCAGCAGCTTGAACGCGGCGGGACCGGTCTACAATGAGCAGTTCTTC
v_gene: TRBV27; d_gene: TRBD1; abundance: few; len: 17; j_gene: TRBJ2-5; CDR3aa: CASSPSPGTVREETQYF; CDR3nt: TGTGCCAGCAGTCCTTCTCCCGGGACAGTTAGAGAAGAGACCCAGTACTTC
v_gene: TRBV20-1; d_gene: NA; abundance: few; len: 11; j_gene: TRBJ1-2; CDR3aa: CSATASYGYTF; CDR3nt: TGCAGTGCTACCGCAAGCTATGGCTACACCTTC
v_gene: TRBV28; d_gene: NA; abundance: NA; len: 14; j_gene: TRBJ1-1; CDR3aa: CASSSPGQNTEAFF; CDR3nt: TGTGCCAGCAGTTCCCCGGGACAGAACACTGAAGCTTTCTTT
v_gene: TRBV14; d_gene: NA; abundance: NA; len: 16; j_gene: TRBJ2-2; CDR3aa: CASSQASFANTGELFF; CDR3nt: TGTGCCAGCAGCCAAGCGAGTTTCGCTAACACCGGGGAGCTGTTTTTT
v_gene: TRBV18; d_gene: NA; abundance: NA; len: 15; j_gene: TRBJ2-2; CDR3aa: CASSPVEGSTGELFF; CDR3nt: TGTGCCAGCTCACCAGTCGAAGGGTCCACCGGGGAGCTGTTTTTT
v_gene: TRBV6-5; d_gene: NA; abundance: NA; len: 15; j_gene: TRBJ1-5; CDR3aa: CASSPQGLSNQPQHF; CDR3nt: TGTGCCAGCAGTCCCCAGGGGCTTAGCAATCAGCCCCAGCATTTT
v_gene: TRBV4-2; d_gene: NA; abundance: NA; len: 16; j_gene: TRBJ2-7; CDR3aa: CASSQERASRSYEQYF; CDR3nt: TGTGCCAGCAGCCAAGAGCGGGCTAGTCGGTCGTACGAGCAGTACTTC
v_gene: TRBV11-2; d_gene: NA; abundance: few; len: 16; j_gene: TRBJ2-1; CDR3aa: CASSLKYAGRGNEQFF; CDR3nt: TGTGCCAGCAGCTTAAAGTATGCGGGCCGGGGGAATGAGCAGTTCTTC
v_gene: TRBV15; d_gene: NA; abundance: few; len: 14; j_gene: TRBJ2-1; CDR3aa: CATSREPAGNEQFF; CDR3nt: TGTGCCACCAGCAGAGAACCCGCGGGGAATGAGCAGTTCTTC
v_gene: TRBV28; d_gene: NA; abundance: few; len: 13; j_gene: TRBJ1-1; CDR3aa: CASREGGSNEAFF; CDR3nt: TGTGCCAGCAGGGAAGGCGGTAGTAATGAAGCTTTCTTT
v_gene: TRBV28; d_gene: NA; abundance: NA; len: 16; j_gene: TRBJ2-3; CDR3aa: CASPSGAGGLADTQYF; CDR3nt: TGTGCCAGCCCCTCAGGGGCTGGAGGGTTGGCAGATACGCAGTATTTT
v_gene: TRBV4-2; d_gene: TRBD2; abundance: few; len: 19; j_gene: TRBJ2-7; CDR3aa: CASSQDQLAGGPGRLEQYF; CDR3nt: TGTGCCAGCAGCCAAGATCAACTAGCGGGAGGCCCCGGTCGGCTCGAGCAGTACTTC
v_gene: TRBV28; d_gene: NA; abundance: few; len: 12; j_gene: TRBJ1-1; CDR3aa: CASSLVEPEAFF; CDR3nt: TGTGCCAGCAGTTTAGTAGAACCCGAAGCTTTCTTT
v_gene: TRBV28; d_gene: TRBD1; abundance: NA; len: 15; j_gene: TRBJ2-3; CDR3aa: CASTPRDRTKETQYF; CDR3nt: TGTGCCAGCACCCCTCGGGACAGGACCAAGGAAACGCAGTATTTT
v_gene: TRBV27; d_gene: NA; abundance: NA; len: 14; j_gene: TRBJ2-7; CDR3aa: CASSPLMYSYEQYF; CDR3nt: TGTGCCAGCAGTCCGCTCATGTACTCCTACGAGCAGTACTTC
v_gene: TRBV15; d_gene: TRBD1; abundance: few; len: 15; j_gene: TRBJ1-2; CDR3aa: CATSRVDRGLNGYTF; CDR3nt: TGTGCCACCAGCAGAGTTGACAGGGGCCTAAATGGCTACACCTTC
v_gene: TRBV7-2; d_gene: NA; abundance: NA; len: 13; j_gene: TRBJ1-2; CDR3aa: CASSPRQRYGYTF; CDR3nt: TGTGCCAGCAGCCCGCGACAGCGCTATGGCTACACCTTC
v_gene: TRBV9; d_gene: NA; abundance: few; len: 14; j_gene: TRBJ1-1; CDR3aa: CASSVAKGYDEAFF; CDR3nt: TGTGCCAGCAGCGTAGCTAAGGGTTATGATGAAGCTTTCTTT
v_gene: TRBV5-1; d_gene: TRBD2; abundance: NA; len: 15; j_gene: TRBJ2-1; CDR3aa: CASSPRTSGSSEQFF; CDR3nt: TGCGCCAGCAGCCCACGGACTAGCGGGAGTAGTGAGCAGTTCTTC